What follows are 8 T cell receptor beta chains derived from one specimen sequenced in a study of Graves' ophthalmopathy and Graves' hyperthyroidism. RNA transcripts yielded amplified TCR beta CDR3 regions. After a first-round RT-PCR with HTBI primers, a second-round multiplex PCR was run. TCRdb reprocessed the multiplex PCR reads with MiXCR, giving one entry per CDR3 protein. The table has 600,000 to 700,000 distinct CDR3 sequences, roughly 41% seen once. Source material: peripheral blood. The receptor source for this set is an adult man with Graves' ophthalmopathy.

This chain connects TRBV20-1 to TRBJ1-1, with TRBD1 as a possible D gene (6 bases). The length of the CDR3 is 15 residues. Trimming stripped 3 bases from V and 0 bases from J, with 14 bases between. Germline V gives CDR1 DFQATT, CDR2 SNEGSKA (reference sequence). This CDR3 is CSARDGGQLNTEAFF. The CDR3 region has the DNA TGCAGTGCTAGGGATGGAGGACAGCTGAACACTGAAGCTTTCTTT.

The sample holds a few counts of this clonotype. The chain carries TRBV5-1 and TRBJ2-7; 9 nucleotides line up with TRBD1. V lost 3 bases to trimming and J lost 1 base; unmatched junction nucleotides: 5. CDR1 SGHRS and CDR2 YFSETQ come from the germline V gene. The CDR3 length is 15 residues. The chain's CDR3 is CASSSGTGISYEQYF. The CDR3 region has the DNA TGCGCCAGCAGCTCCGGGACAGGGATTTCCTACGAGCAGTACTTC.

This clonotype was recorded at least ten times. The chain links TRBV10-3 to TRBJ2-7, with a tentative D call TRBD2 (5 bases). V shed 4 bases and J shed 4 bases, with 23 bases lying between them. Germline V gene lookup returns CDR1 ENHRY and CDR2 SYGVKD. This CDR3 comprises 17 residues. In DNA form, the CDR3 reads TGTGCCATCAGTGGGGAGCCTCCCAGAGTGAGGTTATACGAGCAGTACTTC. It yields the protein CAISGEPPRVRLYEQYF.

This clonotype occurred many times. This chain's CDR3 is CASSVGSGPYEQYF. CDR3 bases: TGTGCCAGCAGCGTAGGTTCAGGGCCCTACGAGCAGTACTTC. V gene TRBV9 combines with J gene TRBJ2-7, with a possible D match to TRBD1 (5 bases). The CDR3 contains 14 residues. The ends were cut back, 0 bases at V and 2 bases at J, with 9 bases in the middle. Germline V gene data show CDR1 as SGDLS and CDR2 as YYNGEE.

This clonotype has at least ten counts. This chain joins TRBV11-2 and TRBJ1-1; no clear D. The CDR3 covers 14 residues. V lost 1 base and J 9 bases, leaving 15 bases between the germline ends. CDR1 SGHAT and CDR2 FQNNGV come from the germline V gene. Written as DNA, the CDR3 is TGTGCCAGCAGCTTAGGAACGAGCCACCAGAAAGCTTTCTTT. Its protein is CASSLGTSHQKAFF.

This clonotype was detected ten times or more. The chain recombines TRBV12-3 or TRBV12-4 with TRBJ1-1; the D gene is possibly TRBD1 (5 bases). The CDR3 length is 15 residues. V lost 1 base and J lost 1, with 10 bases in between. As DNA, the CDR3 is TGTGCCAGCAGTTTAGGGGAGGGGACGAACACTGAAGCTTTCTTT. Translated: CASSLGEGTNTEAFF.

Many counts were recorded for this clonotype. The chain uses TRBV7-2 and TRBJ1-2; TRBD1 matches at 9 bases. This CDR3 is built from 15 residues. The trim removed 4 bases at V and 8 bases at J, leaving 11 bases unmatched. The V gene's germline CDR1 is SGHTA and CDR2 FQGNSA. The CDR3 loop is CASSSRTGDSDGYTF. As DNA, the CDR3 is TGTGCCAGCAGCTCCCGGACAGGGGATTCCGACGGCTACACCTTC.

This clonotype has a single count. The genes are TRBV19 and TRBJ2-2, with D perhaps being TRBD1 or TRBD2 (5 bases each). Germline CDR1 is LNHDA and CDR2 is SQIVND (reference sequence). V gave up 4 bases and J gave up 8 bases, with 11 bases separating them. CDR3 size: 13 residues. CDR3 protein: CASSTGAIGELFF. For the CDR3, the DNA is TGTGCCAGTAGTACCGGGGCAATTGGGGAGCTGTTTTTT.